This entry features one TCR beta chain sequence. This sample is part of a study of blood T cell repertoires in COVID-19. CDR1 and CDR2 (germline): MGHDK, SYGVNS. Germline trimming cut 6 bases from V and 2 bases from J; bases unmatched to any gene: 6. The CDR3 is 14 residues long. The repertoire was sequenced with immunoSEQ multiplex PCR; TCRdb's copy has only in-frame clones and lacks some. The table shows 250,000 to 350,000 clones, with roughly 87% occurring only once. The rearrangement joins TRBV25-1 to TRBJ1-1, with 7 bases fitting TRBD1. Sequences were obtained from peripheral blood. This sequence was found in a man younger than 35 with active or convalescent COVID-19. CDR3: CASSATGDNTEAFF. The CDR3, as DNA: TGTGCCAGCAGCGCAACAGGGGATAACACTGAAGCTTTCTTT.